The rows below give T cell receptor beta chains drawn from one sample of a study of T-cell memory formation after mild COVID-19. TCRdb re-analysed the 5' RACE reads in MiXCR, keeping a single row per CDR3 protein. The sample gives about 16,000 distinct CDR3 sequences, around 25% of which show up once; more than 55% is in the top ten. Sample: PBMCs or a T cell subset sorted from them (not recorded which). These receptor sequences come from a man younger than 35 who had mild COVID-19 (a few samples of this study predate the infection). Cell type and time point are not known. The CDR3 runs from the conserved cysteine through the conserved F or W. The D gene is left open where the match is weak. Not every row has a clone size; where given, it reads once, few, many or a size class.

abundance	v_gene	d_gene	len	j_gene	CDR3nt	CDR3aa
.	TRBV6-5	.	16	TRBJ1-3	TGTGCCAGCACGTATCGGGCAGGGCGTCCTGGAAACACCATATATTTT	CASTYRAGRPGNTIYF
many	TRBV7-9	.	13	TRBJ2-1	TGTGCCAGCAGTTCCTTTTCCTACAATGAGCAGTTCTTC	CASSSFSYNEQFF
many	TRBV20-1	TRBD1	15	TRBJ1-2	TGCAGTGCGCCCGGACAGGGGGCTCTCTCCTATGGCTACACCTTC	CSAPGQGALSYGYTF
once	TRBV13	TRBD1	12	TRBJ1-2	TGTGCCAGTCTCGGGACAGGGTATGGCTACACCTTC	CASLGTGYGYTF
many	TRBV5-4	.	17	TRBJ2-2	TGTGCCAGCGGACGTGGTGGAGATATAGGACTGAGCGGGGAGCTGTTTTTT	CASGRGGDIGLSGELFF
many	TRBV12-3/TRBV12-4	.	13	TRBJ1-2	TGTGCCAGCAGTTGGACAGCGAGCTATGGCTACACCTTC	CASSWTASYGYTF
few	TRBV30	.	15	TRBJ1-2	TGTGCCTGGAGTGTAAGGGGTTGGGCCCTCTCTGGCTACACCTTC	CAWSVRGWALSGYTF
few	TRBV27	.	14	TRBJ2-7	TGTGCCAGCAGCACAGCCGGGACTGCCGACGAGCAGTACTTC	CASSTAGTADEQYF
many	TRBV10-3	TRBD1	16	TRBJ1-6	TGTGCCATCAGTGAGTCGTTCAGGGGGCCCAATTCACCCCTCCACTTT	CAISESFRGPNSPLHF
few	TRBV9	TRBD2	14	TRBJ2-5	TGTGCCAGCAGCCCGACTAGCGGCCAAGAGACCCAGTACTTC	CASSPTSGQETQYF
many	TRBV30	TRBD1	13	TRBJ1-1	TGTGCCTTAGGACAGGGGGCGTACACTGAAGCTTTCTTT	CALGQGAYTEAFF
many	TRBV28	.	16	TRBJ2-2	TGTGCCAGCAGCCCGCCCTGGGGGGCGCGTAACGGGGAGCTGTTTTTT	CASSPPWGARNGELFF
.	TRBV12-3/TRBV12-4	.	12	TRBJ1-4	TGTGCCAGCAACTCACTTGGTGAAAAACTGTTTTTT	CASNSLGEKLFF
.	TRBV6-1	.	13	TRBJ1-1	TGTGCCAGCAGTGAAGACAGGCCCGGTGAAGCTTTCTTT	CASSEDRPGEAFF
many	TRBV7-2	.	17	TRBJ1-6	TGTGCCAGCAGCTTAGCGGGATGGGGCAGGGGTATATCACCCCTCCACTTT	CASSLAGWGRGISPLHF
.	TRBV7-3	.	12	TRBJ2-1	TGTGCCAGCAGCGCCCACGGCAATGAGCAGTTCTTC	CASSAHGNEQFF
medium-sized	TRBV7-6	.	12	TRBJ2-1	TGTGCCAGCAGCAAGACAGATTTCGGGCAGTTCTTC	CASSKTDFGQFF
many	TRBV7-2	.	15	TRBJ1-1	TGTGCCAGCAGCTCGCACCAGGGGCCGAACACTGAAGCTTTCTTT	CASSSHQGPNTEAFF
many	TRBV29-1	.	14	TRBJ2-7	TGCAGCGTTGCAGCAGGGGTCATCTCCTACGAGCAGTACTTC	CSVAAGVISYEQYF
many	TRBV3-1	.	17	TRBJ1-1	TGTGCCAGCAGCCAAGAAGGTGACACGGGAAGGAACACTGAAGCTTTCTTT	CASSQEGDTGRNTEAFF
.	TRBV2	TRBD2	14	TRBJ2-7	TGTGCCAGCAGTGAAAGCGGGGCCTGGTACGAGCAGTACTTC	CASSESGAWYEQYF
many	TRBV4-3	.	15	TRBJ1-6	TGCGCCAGCACTCACGGGCCGGGGGGGAATTCACCCCTCCACTTT	CASTHGPGGNSPLHF
many	TRBV6-6	TRBD2	22	TRBJ2-7	TGTGCCAGCAGTCCAGACGGGGCGGGGGGGCCGAATTGGCTTGTTGGATCGGGCGAGCAGTACTTC	CASSPDGAGGPNWLVGSGEQYF
many	TRBV12-3/TRBV12-4	.	12	TRBJ2-7	TGTGCCAGCAGAAGGGGTCCGGGCGAGCAGTACTTC	CASRRGPGEQYF
.	TRBV6-2/TRBV6-3	TRBD1	15	TRBJ1-5	TGTGCCAGCAGGCCCGGGACAGGGGGCAATCAGCCCCAGCATTTT	CASRPGTGGNQPQHF
many	TRBV6-2/TRBV6-3	.	15	TRBJ1-4	TGTGCCAGCAGCCCAACCCCGGGTACAGATGAAAAACTGTTTTTT	CASSPTPGTDEKLFF
.	TRBV24-1	.	15	TRBJ2-3	TGTGCCACCAGTGTGGTGGCCGGGCGCACAGATACGCAGTATTTT	CATSVVAGRTDTQYF
many	TRBV29-1	.	14	TRBJ2-7	TGCAGCGTGGCCGTGTGGACGGATTTTTACGAGCAGTACTTC	CSVAVWTDFYEQYF